This is a list of T cell receptor beta chains from one sample in a study of shared clonotypes between healthy human individuals. Clones were sequenced by immunoSEQ multiplex PCR, and TCRdb holds only the in-frame ones, with some missing. The data hold 450,000 to 500,000 clones, with over 75% observed a single time. The specimen was PBMCs. Every receptor here comes from a woman between 40 and 55 years old in good health. Some clones in this sample may be carry-over from other donors' samples. Each CDR3 is given with its conserved first and last residue. The D gene is left open where the match is weak.

V gene,D gene,CDR3 protein
TRBV7-9,.,CASSPLHGELFF
TRBV30,TRBD1,CAWNPTGSGYGYTF
TRBV6-4,.,CARHRVLSTEAFF
TRBV29-1,.,CSVKPVAVSTDTQYF
TRBV10-1,TRBD2,CASAPGLAVTQYF
TRBV10-3,.,CAISESGGSTEAFF
TRBV28,.,CASRLPLTNYGYTF
TRBV15,.,CATSDPRKGSYEQYF
TRBV4-3,.,CASSQDDLGGQPQHF
TRBV25-1,.,CASTPDAGHLGYTF
TRBV10-3,.,CAISDQENQPQHF
TRBV28,.,CATREETQYF
TRBV9,.,CASSVAAGTTDTQYF
TRBV30,.,CAWSVTEINTEASF
TRBV5-1,.,CASSLGFGTDTQYF
TRBV2,TRBD2,CAGFDPGLALSSYEQYF
TRBV11-2,.,CASSFSVYTEAFF
TRBV30,.,CACSAPLSETQYF
TRBV15,.,CATSIQLNTEAFF
TRBV6-6,.,CASSYGYSGREQFF
TRBV9,.,CASSVKGTNTEAFF
TRBV28,TRBD1,CASSSTRQGAREKLFF
TRBV30,.,CAWTPKEGSNTESFF
TRBV2,.,CASRDFIREQFF
TRBV2,.,CASRQGGLSGEQYF
TRBV28,TRBD2,CASSGTSVGTDTQYF
TRBV29-1,.,CSVRSQEKLFF
TRBV28,.,CASSYQGLGEKLFF
TRBV4-2,.,CASSPKESVELINEQFF
TRBV7-6,.,CASSPWGGSYEQYF
TRBV28,TRBD1,CASSSNRGIGDTIYF
TRBV28,.,CASSLEKLVYTF
TRBV9,.,CASSPSALSYEQYF
TRBV6-4,.,CASIGDHTGELFF
TRBV4-1,TRBD1,CASSQLVDRGNNQPQHF
TRBV9,TRBD1,CASSPRTGTWTDTQYF
TRBV11-2,.,CASSLGGGYGYTF
TRBV18,TRBD2,CASSPKILAGVRYNEQFF
TRBV5-4,.,CASSLSGSSGYTF
TRBV18,.,CASSRHRGEETQYF
TRBV6-4,.,CASSVRDGAGELFF
TRBV6-1,.,CASSEWVRGLNTEAFF
TRBV28,TRBD2,CASAYTPGASGSKGGELFF
TRBV6-5,.,CASSPRREGRPQHF
TRBV2,.,CASSETADTQYF
TRBV7-9,.,CASSLNRAGEQFF
TRBV19,TRBD2,CASSIRTRTFEQYF
TRBV28,.,CASRPRTWALNTEAFF
TRBV7-8,TRBD1,CASSLGGTASPYEQYF
TRBV18,.,CASSPRDWGGTDTQYF
TRBV7-6,.,CASSLRQQEETQYF
TRBV28,TRBD2,CASSLTPGGETQYF
TRBV29-1,.,CSVDPIQETQYF
TRBV5-4,TRBD2,CASSLGGAGGAYEQYF